These T cell receptor beta chains were read from a single sample in a study of Ad26.COV2.S vaccination and SARS-CoV-2 variants. Only in-frame clones appear in the TCRdb table, and some are missing; sequencing was by immunoSEQ multiplex PCR. The sample has some 410,000 clones, about 90% seen once. The sequenced sample was peripheral blood, obtained in a trial of Ad26.COV2.S vaccine versus placebo. The receptors stem from a person between 18 and 60 years old who received the Ad26.COV2.S COVID-19 vaccine or a placebo. Each CDR3 is given with its conserved first and last residue. D genes are given only for firm matches.

V,D,J,CDR3,DNA
TRBV19,.,TRBJ1-2,CASSEGGGYTF,TGTGCCAGTAGTGAGGGTGGCGGCTACACCTTC
TRBV30,TRBD2,TRBJ2-5,CAWSAGGETQYF,TGTGCCTGGAGTGCGGGGGGGGAGACCCAGTACTTC
TRBV18,.,TRBJ2-6,CASSPDASGANVLTF,TGTGCCAGCTCACCGGACGCCTCTGGGGCCAACGTCCTGACTTTC
TRBV6-1,.,TRBJ2-7,CASSEGGRTYEQYF,TGTGCCAGCAGTGAAGGGGGCAGAACCTACGAGCAGTACTTC
TRBV29-1,.,TRBJ1-1,CSVVVRTMNTEAFF,TGCAGCGTTGTCGTCCGGACAATGAACACTGAAGCTTTCTTT
TRBV25-1,.,TRBJ1-5,CASSDMNQPQHF,TGTGCCAGCAGTGATATGAACCAGCCCCAGCATTTT
TRBV9,.,TRBJ1-2,CASSVDVGAYGYTF,TGTGCCAGCAGCGTAGACGTGGGGGCCTATGGCTACACCTTC
TRBV9,.,TRBJ1-2,CASSARVGQGRYYGYTF,TGTGCCAGCAGCGCAAGAGTGGGGCAGGGGCGATACTATGGCTACACCTTC
TRBV4-3,.,TRBJ2-7,CASSRDTRYEQYF,TGCGCCAGCAGCCGGGACACAAGATACGAGCAGTACTTC
TRBV5-6,.,TRBJ2-5,CASSWGGVETQYF,TGTGCCAGCAGCTGGGGGGGCGTGGAGACCCAGTACTTC